Described below is a single TCR beta chain sequence and its context. Antigen specificity is unknown. In germline, CDR1 is MNHNS, CDR2 SASEGT. Between the trimmed V and J ends, which lost 2 bases and 7 bases, there was a span of 17 bases. The CDR3 length is 15 residues. The data were taken from a study of cytomegalovirus exposure and HLA in healthy donors. Broader study findings: Among the CMV-associated chains, three were confirmed in vitro as specific for CMV antigens. HLA allele associations emerged for about 16,000 TCR beta sequences in a later analysis, at 0.05 false discovery rate. Later examination showed HLA-associated TCR beta chains had greater clonal expansion than equally common others. CMV serostatus was the only recorded immune exposure for donors.

Use of 60 Vbeta and 13 Jbeta primers characterized the PCR. Libraries were prepared by immunoSEQ multiplex PCR; TCRdb keeps only in-frame clonotypes and omits some of them. Of 120,000 or so clones in the sample, roughly four fifths are singletons; the top ten hold 5.8%. This rearrangement joins TRBV6-1 to TRBJ1-1; a possible D gene is TRBD1 (5 bases). This receptor was taken from a woman aged 45-60 years in good health and CMV-seropositive. Sequenced: PBMCs. CDR3 loop: CASSEQGRVFDEAFF. CDR3 sequence (DNA): TGTGCCAGCAGTGAACAGGGTAGAGTTTTTGATGAAGCTTTCTTT.